This TCR beta chain is drawn from a study of blood T cell repertoires in COVID-19. Study-wide background: Acute and convalescent COVID-19 specimens originated in the United States, Italy and Spain. T cells, B-cell-depleted T cells, or PBMCs supplied cDNA or gDNA.

In the study's own analysis: It was from reference gene primer amplification that nucleated cell counts were estimated. Profiling relied on immunoSEQ multiplex PCR, and the TCRdb table lists in-frame clones only, not all of them. The DNA gave D and trimming, while V, J and clone size come from that table. The table records more than 150,000 clones, approximately 79% of them present only once. The CDR3 is made up of 15 amino acids. After removal of 5 bases from V and 8 bases from J, the junction contained 12 bases not matched to a gene. Per germline, CDR1 MNHEY and CDR2 SVGAGI. Sequencing input: peripheral blood. The genes are TRBV6-5 and TRBJ1-5; the match to TRBD1 covers 7 bases. The receptor's source is a man aged 45-65 years who had recovered from COVID-19. CDR3 bases: TGTGCCAGCAGTCTGAATGACAGGGCTCAGGAGCCCCAGCATTTT. Protein product: CASSLNDRAQEPQHF.